The clone carrying this T cell receptor delta chain has just a few counts. Its antigen is still unknown. One base separates it from a far larger clone, so it is likely a read error. The sample contains more than one DNA sequence encoding this CDR3. The data derive from a study of γδ T cells in repeated Plasmodium falciparum infection. Study details: Four controlled malaria infections with P. falciparum NF54 spanned roughly 590 days.

Bulk repertoires came from Vgamma9/Vdelta2+ or Vdelta2-negative gammadelta T cells flow-sorted from PBMC. The CDR3 totals 15 residues. Trimming removed 6 bases at V and 0 bases at J, with 18 bases between. Germline CDR1 and CDR2: VTNFRS and LTSSGIE (reference sequence). TCRdb repeated clone calling on the multiplex PCR reads with CATT. In the table there are around 49,000 delta-chain clones, 1.9% of which are singletons. General study points: Malian donors came from one small rural village, predominantly one ethnic group. Waves of new clonotype selection appeared after repeated controlled infections in Vdelta2-negative, largely Vdelta1+, gammadelta T cells. Over time and infection, Vgamma9/Vdelta2+ repertoires remained highly stable and polyclonal.

This receptor was obtained from a pool of human donors (malaria-infected and uninfected, not separated). The sample taken for sequencing was gamma-delta T cells from blood. The chain couples TRAV36/DV7 to TRDJ1; no clear D. The J gene, not given by TCRdb, was assigned here from a germline match of the nucleotide sequence. The CDR3 bases are TGTGCTGGAGCTCCCCCCTCCCAGTACACCGATAAACTCATCTTT. This translates into CAGAPPSQYTDKLIF.